These 17 T cell receptor beta chains were all obtained from the same sample, sequenced in a study of metastatic and nonmetastatic thyroid tumors. Each patient came to thyroid surgery without any prior treatment (of any kind). TCRdb re-clonotyped the PCR reads via MiXCR. The sample shows 46,000 or so clones, 16% of them seen only once. What was sequenced was blood. These receptors were taken from a female donor with papillary thyroid cancer or a benign thyroid nodule (not recorded which). Some clones in this sample may be carry-over from other donors' samples.

In this sample, this clone turned up many times. The rearrangement links TRBV20-1 to TRBJ2-3; D unclear. Germline assignment: CDR1 DFQATT and CDR2 SNEGSKA (reference sequence). V was pared by 6 bases and J by 2 bases, with 6 bases between. The CDR3 has 11 amino acids. The CDR3, as DNA: TGCAGTGCCAGCAACACAGATACGCAGTATTTT. Protein sequence: CSASNTDTQYF.

This clone was detected ten times or more. This sequence joins TRBV10-2 and TRBJ2-1; 9 positions agree with TRBD2. Germline assignment: CDR1 WSHSY and CDR2 SAAADI. Trimming took 2 bases from V and 15 from J; bases not matched to a gene: 11. This CDR3 contains 14 residues. The CDR3 here is CASSEGLASLGWFF. CDR3 bases: TGCGCCAGCAGTGAGGGACTAGCGTCGCTGGGGTGGTTCTTC.

This clone came up many times. The J gene is TRBJ1-1, the V gene TRBV18; D gene uncertain. The germline CDR1 and CDR2 sequences are KGHSH and LQKENI. The CDR3 is 15 amino acids. V lost 3 bases, J lost 0 bases, and 11 bases lay in between. Here the CDR3 reads CASSPESSMNTEAFF. In nucleotides, the CDR3 is TGTGCCAGCTCACCGGAATCTAGCATGAACACTGAAGCTTTCTTT. The entire variable domain, with the rest obtained from reference TRBV18 and TRBJ1-1, is as follows: NAGVMQNPRHLVRRRGQEARLRCSPMKGHSHVYWYRQLPEEGLKFMVYLQKENIIDESGMPKERFSAEFPKEGPSILRIQQVVRGDSAAYFCASSPESSMNTEAFFGQGTRLTVV.

This clone is medium-sized (0.01 to 0.1%) by share. This chain joins TRBV6-2 or TRBV6-3 and TRBJ2-7; D is unclear. The CDR3 is made up of 14 amino acids. V shed 7 bases and J shed 0 bases, with 13 bases lying between them. CDR1 is MNHEY and CDR2 is SVGEGT in the germline V gene. CDR3 amino acids: CASTPAARSYEQYF. In nucleotides, the CDR3 is TGTGCCAGCACCCCGGCAGCGCGCTCCTACGAGCAGTACTTC.

This chain connects TRBV11-1 to TRBJ1-3; 9 nucleotides agree with TRBD1. V shed 9 bases, J shed 3 bases, and the junction held 12 bases outside the gene matches. Germline CDR1 and CDR2: SGHAT and FQDESV (reference sequence). The CDR3 extends over 16 amino acids. CDR3 in amino acids: CARCSRLDRGGNTIYF. CDR3 bases: TGTGCCAGGTGCTCGAGGTTGGACAGGGGTGGAAACACCATATATTTT.

In this sample, this clone turned up many times. The rearrangement uses TRBV5-6 and TRBJ1-2; possible D gene TRBD1, 5 bases. Looked up from germline, CDR1 is SGHDT and CDR2 is YYEEEE. Between the trimmed V and J ends, which lost 2 bases and 4 bases, there was a span of 12 bases. This CDR3 is 14 amino acids long. The CDR3 is CASSFMGQSYGYTF. CDR3 bases: TGTGCCAGCAGCTTTATGGGGCAGAGCTATGGCTACACCTTC.

This clone was seen ten or more times. The sample has other DNA sequences that encode this CDR3 too. Here the CDR3 reads CASLSGGAQYF. The CDR3 DNA sequence: TGTGCCAGCCTTAGTGGGGGGGCCCAGTACTTC. This chain connects TRBV11-2 to TRBJ2-5; 7 bases agree with TRBD2. With 8 bases clipped from V and 9 bases from J, the junction kept 6 bases outside the gene matches. Germline CDR1 SGHAT, CDR2 FQNNGV. The CDR3 is 11 residues long.

This clone was counted many times. The chain carries TRBV4-1 and TRBJ1-1; 7 positions agree with TRBD1. CDR3 length: 14 residues. Germline assignment: CDR1 MGHRA and CDR2 YSYEKL. V shed 5 bases, J shed 3 bases, and the junction held 6 bases outside the gene matches. For the CDR3, the DNA is TGCGCCAGCAGCTCGAGACAGGGACACACTGAAGCTTTCTTT. This encodes CASSSRQGHTEAFF.

This clone was observed many times. The CDR3, as DNA: TGTGCCACCACTGTTGATAGGGGGGCTGGTGGAAACACCATATATTTT. Translating it yields CATTVDRGAGGNTIYF. The chain links TRBV15 to TRBJ1-3; possibly TRBD1 for D (6 bases). V was trimmed by 7 bases and J by 3 bases, leaving 19 bases between them. This CDR3 comprises 16 residues. The germline V gene has CDR1 LNHNV and CDR2 YYDKDF (reference sequence).

The table lists this clone with many counts. This chain links TRBV5-4 with TRBJ1-3; D unclear. The germline CDR1 and CDR2 sequences are SGHNT and YYREEE (reference sequence). The V end lost 0 bases, the J end lost 2 bases, and 12 bases lay between the germline ends. The CDR3 runs to 16 residues. The CDR3 sequence is CASSLDPGIPGNTIYF. For the CDR3, the DNA is TGTGCCAGCAGCTTGGATCCGGGGATCCCTGGAAACACCATATATTTT. Complete variable domain (other parts from reference TRBV5-4 and TRBJ1-3): ETGVTQSPTHLIKTRGQQVTLRCSSQSGHNTVSWYQQALGQGPQFIFQYYREEENGRGNFPPRFSGLQFPNYSSELNVNALELDDSALYLCASSLDPGIPGNTIYFGEGSWLTVV.

In this sample, this clone turned up many times. The chain employs TRBV4-2 and TRBJ1-2; D uncertain. The CDR3 runs to 16 residues. Looked up from germline, CDR1 is LGHNA and CDR2 is YNFKEQ. Trimming took 1 base from V and 4 from J, leaving 16 bases between them. The CDR3 sequence is CASSQGARVGGYGYTF. In DNA form, the CDR3 reads TGTGCCAGCAGCCAAGGGGCTAGGGTTGGTGGCTATGGCTACACCTTC.

This clone was seen repeatedly, ten times or more. One base away lies a much larger clone, so this may be a sequencing read error. The chain is built from TRBV7-8 and TRBJ2-7; the match to TRBD1 covers 7 bases. The CDR3 is made up of 14 amino acids. Trimming took 5 bases from V and 7 from J; bases not matched to a gene: 11. The germline V gene encodes CDR1 SGHVS and CDR2 FQNEAQ. CDR3 loop: CASSIGTATGEQYF. The CDR3 coding sequence is TGTGCCAGCAGCATTGGGACGGCGACAGGGGAGCAGTACTTC.

This clone has ten or more counts. CDR3 region: CASSSPSGGRKTQYF. CDR3 bases: TGCGCCAGCAGCTCTCCTAGCGGGGGCAGAAAGACCCAGTACTTC. The rearrangement uses TRBV5-1 and TRBJ2-5; 10 bases fit TRBD2. The CDR3 runs 15 residues. CDR1 and CDR2 (germline): SGHRS, YFSETQ. The J segment lost 6 bases and the V segment lost 3 bases, leaving 8 bases of the junction unmatched.

This clone came up many times. V gene TRBV28 combines with J gene TRBJ2-5; 8 nucleotides agree with TRBD2. The CDR3 contains 14 residues. J gave up 4 bases and V 4 bases, and 5 bases lay outside the gene matches. Germline loops: CDR1 MDHEN, CDR2 SYDVKM. The CDR3 nucleotides read TGTGCCAGCAGTTCCGGGGGGGAGGGAGAGACCCAGTACTTC. Its protein product is CASSSGGEGETQYF.

This clone was detected many times. V gene TRBV6-2 or TRBV6-3 combines with J gene TRBJ2-5, with TRBD1 as a possible D gene (6 bases). Germline CDR1 is MNHEY and CDR2 is SVGEGT. CDR3 length equals 13 residues. V was shortened by 6 bases and J by 2 bases, with 10 bases between the two germline ends. The CDR3 reads CASSRTGQETQYF. Written as DNA, the CDR3 is TGTGCCAGCAGCCGAACAGGGCAAGAGACCCAGTACTTC.

This clone was found many times. The chain combines TRBV6-2 or TRBV6-3 with TRBJ2-3, with D tentatively TRBD2 (5 bases). CDR3 length: 18 amino acids. CDR1 is MNHEY and CDR2 is SVGEGT in the germline V gene. V lost 3 bases, J lost 4 bases, and 23 bases lay in between. CDR3 sequence (DNA): TGTGCCAGCAGTTATATGGTTGGTGAGGGCGGCCAGGCAGATACGCAGTATTTT. It encodes CASSYMVGEGGQADTQYF.

The sample holds a few counts of this clone. Additional DNA sequences in this sample encode the identical CDR3. The V gene is TRBV20-1, the J gene TRBJ2-5, with 9 bases matching TRBD2. CDR1 and CDR2 from the germline V gene are DFQATT and SNEGSKA (reference sequence). There are 13 residues in the CDR3. Trimming at V came to 3 bases and at J to 4 bases, leaving 3 bases not matched to a gene. The CDR3 DNA reads TGCAGTGCTAGTAGCGGGAGCGGAGAGACCCAGTACTTC. Translating it yields CSASSGSGETQYF.